These 18 T cell receptor beta chains were sequenced from one sample in a study of CD8+ T cells in alopecia areata. As part of sample collection, lesional scalp punch biopsies and peripheral blood were taken from alopecia areata patients. Isolated RNA was reverse transcribed into cDNA used as the sequencing template. Data came from immunoSEQ multiplex PCR; TCRdb stores just in-frame clones and leaves some out. The sample consists of approximately 12,000 clones, roughly 55% of them appearing once. The specimen was skin. The receptors were gathered from a human donor with alopecia areata.

The V and J genes are TRBV7-2 and TRBJ1-1; D perhaps matches TRBD1 (5 bases). The V end was cut by 0 bases, the J end by 4 bases, with 12 bases between. The length of the CDR3 is 15 residues. Per germline, CDR1 SGHTA and CDR2 FQGNSA. Here the CDR3 DNA reads TGTGCCAGCAGCTTAGCCGGGGCAGGGTCCACTGAAGCTTTCTTT. Its protein product is CASSLAGAGSTEAFF.

This chain joins TRBV2 and TRBJ2-1, with 8 positions matching TRBD2. After removal of 3 bases from V and 10 bases from J, the junction contained 8 bases not matched to a gene. Germline V gene lookup returns CDR1 SNHLY and CDR2 FYNNEI. The CDR3 is 14 residues long. CDR3 in amino acids: CASSEAGGAEEQFF. The CDR3 DNA reads TGTGCCAGCAGTGAGGCCGGGGGGGCGGAGGAGCAGTTCTTC.

This clone was seen a handful of times. V gene TRBV2 combines with J gene TRBJ2-7, with D possibly TRBD1 on 6 matching bases. This CDR3 contains 14 residues. Germline CDR1 and CDR2: SNHLY and FYNNEI. The V and J ends lost 2 bases and 6 bases respectively, with 14 bases between them. CDR3 bases: TGTGCCAGCAGTGAATTGGGGGCTGAGGGCGAGCAGTACTTC. Its protein product is CASSELGAEGEQYF.

V gene TRBV6-5 combines with J gene TRBJ2-3; TRBD2 is a possible D gene (6 bases). CDR3 size: 14 residues. Germline lookup yields CDR1 MNHEY and CDR2 SVGAGI. The germline V and J ends were trimmed by 4 bases and 1 base, with 9 bases remaining between them. CDR3 loop: CASSFGGGTDTQYF. The DNA for the CDR3 is TGTGCCAGCAGTTTCGGCGGGGGCACAGATACGCAGTATTTT.

The table lists this clone with a few counts. The chain recombines TRBV29-1 with TRBJ2-6; no definite D call. Germline V lookup: CDR1 SQVTM, CDR2 ANQGSEA. With 1 base removed from V and 0 bases from J, the gap between germline ends came to 10 bases. The CDR3 extends over 16 amino acids. CDR3 in amino acids: CSVEVGSGSGANVLTF. CDR3 nucleotides: TGCAGCGTTGAAGTAGGCTCGGGCTCTGGGGCCAACGTCCTGACTTTC. The whole variable domain, remainder taken from reference TRBV29-1 and TRBJ2-6, is SAVISQKPSRDICQRGTSLTIQCQVDSQVTMMFWYRQQPGQSLTLIATANQGSEATYESGFVIDKFPISRPNLTFSTLTVSNMSPEDSSIYLCSVEVGSGSGANVLTFGAGSRLTVL.

This clone has just a few counts. The rearrangement uses TRBV27 and TRBJ2-7; 8 nucleotides line up with TRBD1. V lost 5 bases and J lost 3; bases outside the gene matches: 6. CDR3 size: 14 residues. Germline V gene lookup returns CDR1 MNHEY and CDR2 SMNVEV (reference sequence). CDR3 nucleotides: TGTGCCAGCAGTCTCGGACAGGGTATCTACGAGCAGTACTTC. Residues: CASSLGQGIYEQYF.

V gene TRBV7-2 combines with J gene TRBJ1-2; TRBD1 matches 7 bases. The trim removed 5 bases at V and 0 bases at J, leaving 6 bases unmatched. This CDR3 comprises 15 residues. Germline V gene data show CDR1 as SGHTA and CDR2 as FQGNSA. The CDR3 DNA reads as TGTGCCAGCAGCGTACAGGGGACTACTAACTATGGCTACACCTTC. This codes for CASSVQGTTNYGYTF.

On this clone itself: The germline gene is not matched at one end of the junction; a read error may be the cause. The rearrangement joins TRBV23-1 to TRBJ2-3; D is unresolved. TRBV23-1 is known as an ORF, though its function is uncertain. The CDR3 spans 15 residues. In nucleotides, the CDR3 is TGCGCCAGCAGTCGGGAATGGTTCTTCACAGATACGCGGTATTTT. This sequence encodes CASSREWFFTDTRYF.

This chain uses TRBV30 with TRBJ1-4, with a weak D call TRBD1 (5 bases). This CDR3 has 14 residues. V was cut by 2 bases and J by 4 bases, with 11 bases left in between. Germline assignment: CDR1 GTSNPN and CDR2 SVGIG (reference sequence). The CDR3 sequence is CAWSRQTGNEKLFF. The CDR3 coding sequence is TGTGCCTGGAGTAGACAGACCGGTAATGAAAAACTGTTTTTT.

This clone appeared a few times. V gene TRBV20-1 combines with J gene TRBJ1-1; D ambiguous. The CDR3 spans 11 residues. Germline loops: CDR1 DFQATT, CDR2 SNEGSKA (reference sequence). Trimming pared 5 bases from V and 1 base from J, leaving 5 bases between. Here the CDR3 reads CSAEENTEAFF. For the CDR3, the DNA is TGCAGTGCTGAAGAGAACACTGAAGCTTTCTTT.

The chain has TRBV5-1 and TRBJ2-5; D gene ambiguous. CDR3 length: 15 amino acids. The V gene lost 0 bases and the J gene lost 2 bases, with 11 bases spanning the gap. Germline V gene data show CDR1 as SGHRS and CDR2 as YFSETQ. In DNA, the CDR3 is TGCGCCAGCAGCTTGGCGGGCCTACAGCAAGAGACCCAGTACTTC. Its translation is CASSLAGLQQETQYF.

The rearrangement links TRBV11-2 to TRBJ1-4; D is undetermined. The CDR3 length is 14 residues. Trimming shortened V by 3 bases and J by 4 bases, and 9 bases separated the two germline ends. Germline CDR1 SGHAT, CDR2 FQNNGV. CDR3 sequence (DNA): TGTGCCAGCAGCTTGGACCTATTTAATGAAAAACTGTTTTTT. It yields the protein CASSLDLFNEKLFF.

CDR3 nucleotide sequence: TGTGCCGTTAATAGGATTGAAAAACTGTTTTTT. Protein: CAVNRIEKLFF. This chain links TRBV30 with TRBJ1-4; unclear D gene. Deletions cut 8 bases from V and 7 bases from J, with 11 bases between. CDR3 length equals 11 residues. Germline CDR1 GTSNPN, CDR2 SVGIG (reference sequence).

This clone was seen a handful of times. The V call is TRBV6-6, the J call TRBJ2-5; TRBD2 matches 8 bases. The CDR3 totals 11 residues. V trimming: 11 bases; J trimming: 4 bases; junction bases outside the gene matches: 3. Germline CDR1 is MNHNY and CDR2 is SVGAGI (reference sequence). The CDR3 loop reads CASGGGETQYF. CDR3 DNA sequence: TGTGCCTCGGGGGGGGGAGAGACCCAGTACTTC.

J is TRBJ2-7 and V is TRBV7-6; no clear D. Trimming removed 2 bases at V and 0 bases at J, with 11 bases between. Germline CDR1 and CDR2: SGHVS and FNYEAQ. This CDR3 region has 15 residues. DNA of the CDR3: TGTGCCAGCAGCTTATCCCACAAGAGCTCCTACGAGCAGTACTTC. Its protein is CASSLSHKSSYEQYF.

This chain uses TRBV9 with TRBJ1-1, with D possibly being TRBD1 (6 bases). Germline CDR1 SGDLS, CDR2 YYNGEE. CDR3 length: 15 residues. Trimming took 3 bases from V and 3 from J, leaving 15 bases between them. The CDR3 DNA reads as TGTGCCAGCAGCGCCGAGGGGGAGGCTTACACTGAAGCTTTCTTT. This codes for CASSAEGEAYTEAFF. The complete variable domain, with remaining parts taken from reference TRBV9 and TRBJ1-1, reads DSGVTQTPKHLITATGQRVTLRCSPRSGDLSVYWYQQSLDQGLQFLIQYYNGEERAKGNILERFSAQQFPDLHSELNLSSLELGDSALYFCASSAEGEAYTEAFFGQGTRLTVV.

The V call is TRBV29-1, the J call TRBJ2-3; D ambiguous. CDR3 length: 12 residues. Trimming shortened V by 4 bases and J by 1 base, and 6 bases separated the two germline ends. CDR1 is SQVTM, CDR2 ANQGSEA, per germline. CDR3 loop: CSVGLRTDTQYF. DNA for the CDR3: TGCAGCGTTGGACTTCGCACAGATACGCAGTATTTT.

The chain carries TRBV5-1 and TRBJ2-1, with D perhaps matching TRBD1 (8 bases). Looked up from germline, CDR1 is SGHRS and CDR2 is YFSETQ. V shed 7 bases and J shed 4 bases, with 21 bases lying between them. The CDR3 covers 16 residues. The CDR3: CASGQNTGGGYNEQFF. In DNA, the CDR3 is TGCGCCAGCGGACAAAATACAGGGGGAGGGTACAATGAGCAGTTCTTC.